One and the same sample provided the 18 T cell receptor beta chains below, sequenced in a study of Graves' ophthalmopathy and Graves' hyperthyroidism. Transcripts of RNA were the source for amplifying TCR beta CDR3 regions. RT-PCR in the first round used HTBI primers; a second-round multiplex PCR followed. TCRdb used MiXCR to reprocess the multiplex PCR reads, holding one entry per CDR3 protein. The data contain approximately 700,000 distinct CDR3 sequences, roughly 39% of them singletons. Sequences were obtained from peripheral blood. The receptors were gathered from an adult man with Graves' ophthalmopathy.

This clonotype has a handful of counts. V is TRBV2 and J is TRBJ1-5; D is unclear. V gave up 11 bases and J gave up 6 bases, with 23 bases separating them. CDR1 is SNHLY, CDR2 FYNNEI, per germline. The CDR3 sequence is 15 residues long. This CDR3 is CAWSVGSSEFQPQHF. The CDR3 DNA reads TGTGCCTGGAGTGTCGGGAGCTCTGAATTTCAGCCCCAGCATTTT.

Ten or more counts support this clonotype. CDR3 in amino acids: CASSESRAANTGELFF. CDR3 bases: TGTGCCAGCAGTGAAAGTAGGGCCGCGAACACCGGGGAGCTGTTTTTT. This chain uses TRBV2 with TRBJ2-2; no clear D gene. The CDR3 extends over 16 amino acids. V lost 2 bases and J lost 0, with 10 bases in between. Germline values: CDR1 SNHLY, CDR2 FYNNEI.

The chain couples TRBV12-3 or TRBV12-4 to TRBJ1-2, with D perhaps TRBD1 (5 bases). The ends were cut back, 5 bases at V and 7 bases at J, with 17 bases in the middle. There are 14 residues in the CDR3. CDR3 in amino acids: CASSPTGGSAGYTF. In DNA, the CDR3 is TGTGCCAGCAGTCCCACCGGGGGGTCCGCTGGCTACACCTTC.

This clonotype occurred a few times. This chain uses TRBV4-1 with TRBJ2-2, with D possibly TRBD2 on 5 matching bases. In germline, CDR1 is MGHRA, CDR2 YSYEKL. Between the trimmed V and J ends, which lost 0 bases and 7 bases, there was a span of 18 bases. This CDR3 has 17 amino acids. The CDR3 bases are TGCGCCAGCAGCCAAGATGGTAGGACTGTGGCGGTCGGGGAGCTGTTTTTT. This sequence encodes CASSQDGRTVAVGELFF.

This clonotype has at least ten counts. The rearrangement joins TRBV19 to TRBJ1-4; D gene uncertain. This CDR3 is 13 amino acids long. The germline gives CDR1 LNHDA, CDR2 SQIVND (reference sequence). V lost 3 bases, J lost 8 bases, and 10 bases lay in between. CDR3 bases: TGTGCCAGTAGTATTGCGTCGGAGGAAAAACTGTTTTTT. Translating gives CASSIASEEKLFF. Full variable domain (outside the CDR3, taken from reference TRBV19 and TRBJ1-4): DGGITQSPKYLFRKEGQNVTLSCEQNLNHDAMYWYRQDPGQGLRLIYYSQIVNDFQKGDIAEGYSVSREKKESFPLTVTSAQKNPTAFYLCASSIASEEKLFFGSGTQLSVL.

Details on this clonotype: A much larger clone lies one base from this, so it may be a read error. This chain links TRBV9 with TRBJ2-5; D may be TRBD2 (6 bases). This CDR3 has 15 residues. CDR1 is SGDLS and CDR2 is YYNGEE in the germline V gene. The CDR3 sequence: CASSVEGLYQETQHF. CDR3 in DNA: TGTGCCAGCAGCGTAGAGGGACTGTACCAAGAGACCCAGCACTTC. Supplemented by reference TRBV9 and TRBJ2-5, the full variable domain reads DSGVTQTPKHLITATGQRVTLRCSPRSGDLSVYWYQQSLDQGLQFLIQYYNGEERAKGNILERFSAQQFPDLHSELNLSSLELGDSALYFCASSVEGLYQETQHFGPGTRLLVL.

The chain is built from TRBV12-3 or TRBV12-4 and TRBJ2-7; perhaps TRBD1 as D (7 bases). The V end was cut by 4 bases, the J end by 3 bases, with 16 bases between. The CDR3 totals 15 residues. The CDR3: CASSSFGGQYYEQYF. Here the CDR3 DNA reads TGTGCCAGCAGTTCTTTCGGGGGACAGTACTACGAGCAGTACTTC.

As concerns this clonotype: At one of its ends the junction is not consistent with the germline gene, which may arise from a read error. CDR3 sequence reads: CASGPGTAAQPQHF. CDR3 bases: TGCGCCAGCGGCCCAGGGACCGCGGCTCAGCCCCAGCATTTT. The genes are TRBV7-9 and TRBJ1-5; maybe TRBD1 (5 bases). This CDR3 contains 14 residues. Germline CDR1 SEHNR, CDR2 FQNEAQ (reference sequence). Combining the CDR3 with reference TRBV7-9 and TRBJ1-5 gives the whole variable domain DTGVSQNPRHKITKRGQNVTFRCDPISEHNRLYWYRQTLGQGPEFLTYFQNEAQLEKSRLLSDRFSAERPKGSFSTLEIQRTEQGDSAMYLCASGPGTAAQPQHFGDGTRLSIL.

This clonotype was counted a few times. This chain joins TRBV20-1 and TRBJ2-7; tentatively, D is TRBD1 (6 bases). V was pared by 6 bases and J by 2 bases, with 23 bases between. The CDR3 has 16 residues. The germline CDR1 and CDR2 sequences are DFQATT and SNEGSKA (reference sequence). Written as DNA, the CDR3 is TGCAGTGCCGCACCAATTAATCGACAGGATGCCTACGAGCAGTACTTC. Translation gives CSAAPINRQDAYEQYF.

The chain employs TRBV10-3 and TRBJ1-2; no clear D gene. CDR3 length equals 14 residues. The V and J ends lost 5 bases and 3 bases respectively, with 13 bases between them. The germline CDR1 and CDR2 sequences are ENHRY and SYGVKD. CDR3 bases: TGTGCCATCAGTTCTCAGGCCCCATACTATGGCTACACCTTC. The encoded protein is CAISSQAPYYGYTF.

Concerning this clonotype: Being one base from a much bigger clone, this may be a read error. This chain uses TRBV25-1 with TRBJ1-6; maybe TRBD1 (5 bases). Germline V gene data show CDR1 as MGHDK and CDR2 as SYGVNS. The CDR3 extends over 12 amino acids. The CDR3, as DNA: TGTGCCAACAGTCAAGGAGGGGCACCCCTCCACTTT. Translated: CANSQGGAPLHF. Complete variable domain (other parts from reference TRBV25-1 and TRBJ1-6): EADIYQTPRYLVIGTGKKITLECSQTMGHDKMYWYQQDPGMELHLIHYSYGVNSTEKGDLSSESTVSRIRTEHFPLTLESARPSHTSQYLCANSQGGAPLHFGNGTRLTVT.

The gene calls are TRBV19 and TRBJ1-1, with a tentative D call TRBD1 (6 bases). CDR3 length: 14 amino acids. V dropped 2 bases and J dropped 5 bases, with 12 bases sitting between them. CDR1 and CDR2 from the germline V gene are LNHDA and SQIVND (reference sequence). CDR3: CASSISGVSTEAFF. DNA for the CDR3: TGTGCCAGTAGTATATCAGGGGTTAGTACTGAAGCTTTCTTT.

The rearrangement joins TRBV20-1 to TRBJ1-2; D not resolved. Trimming shortened V by 6 bases and J by 10 bases, and 15 bases separated the two germline ends. CDR3 size: 11 residues. Germline loops: CDR1 DFQATT, CDR2 SNEGSKA (reference sequence). CDR3 DNA: TGCAGTGCCAGTAGCGGGAGCTCCTACACCTTC. Translation: CSASSGSSYTF.

The chain couples TRBV11-2 to TRBJ1-2, with a tentative D call TRBD1 (5 bases). The CDR3 sequence is 15 residues long. Between the trimmed V and J ends, which lost 5 bases and 0 bases, there was a span of 13 bases. Germline CDR1 is SGHAT and CDR2 is FQNNGV. The CDR3 here is CASSPHGGTNYGYTF. The CDR3 bases are TGTGCCAGCAGCCCCCATGGGGGGACTAACTATGGCTACACCTTC.

In its sample, this clonotype was seen many times. V usage is TRBV7-2 and J usage is TRBJ1-2; tentatively, D is TRBD1 (5 bases). This CDR3 is 16 amino acids long. Per the germline V gene, CDR1 is SGHTA and CDR2 is FQGNSA. The V end was cut by 1 base, the J end by 2 bases, with 14 bases between. This CDR3 is CASSLVAHRQNYGYTF. The DNA of the CDR3 is TGTGCCAGCAGCTTAGTAGCGCACAGGCAAAACTATGGCTACACCTTC.

This clonotype showed up many times. CDR3 sequence (DNA): TGTGCCAGCAGCCTTCGGGACGTCTACACCTTC. Its translation is CASSLRDVYTF. This chain joins TRBV14 and TRBJ1-2, with D possibly matching TRBD1 (5 bases). The CDR3 totals 11 residues. V lost 4 bases and J 10 bases, leaving 10 bases between the germline ends. Germline CDR1 reads SGHDN; CDR2 reads FVKESK.

The V gene is TRBV4-3, the J gene TRBJ1-2; possible D gene TRBD1, 6 bases. Trimming removed 4 bases at V and 4 bases at J, with 16 bases between. The germline gives CDR1 LGHNA, CDR2 YSLEER. The CDR3 contains 15 residues. The CDR3 bases are TGCGCCAGCAGCCGGGGGGACGGGACAACCTATGGCTACACCTTC. It codes for CASSRGDGTTYGYTF.

This clonotype was counted between two and nine times. The V and J genes are TRBV2 and TRBJ2-3; D uncertain. Trimming removed 6 bases from V and 0 bases from J, with 7 bases in between. The CDR3 has 13 residues. Germline loops: CDR1 SNHLY, CDR2 FYNNEI. The CDR3 DNA sequence: TGTGCCAGCAGGGCTCGGAGCACAGATACGCAGTATTTT. Protein product: CASRARSTDTQYF.